A single sample gave rise to the 27 T cell receptor beta chains below, sequenced in a study of cytomegalovirus exposure and HLA in healthy donors. Both 60 Vbeta primers and 13 Jbeta primers went into the PCR. Assay used: immunoSEQ multiplex PCR; TCRdb lists only in-frame clones, some missing. Its listing shows fewer than 250,000 clones. Sequenced sample: PBMCs. The receptors were gathered from a woman aged 25 to 39 in good health and CMV-seropositive.

The CDR3 region has the DNA TGCAGCGTTGAGGAGGGACCACCGCAGTATTTT. This sequence encodes CSVEEGPPQYF. The chain uses TRBV29-1 and TRBJ2-3, with D possibly matching TRBD2 (6 bases). The CDR3 is 11 residues long. V dropped 3 bases and J dropped 10 bases, with 11 bases sitting between them. Germline V gives CDR1 SQVTM, CDR2 ANQGSEA.

The rearrangement uses TRBV29-1 and TRBJ2-3, with D possibly being TRBD1 (5 bases). The CDR3 length is 12 residues. Trimming removed 3 bases at V and 5 bases at J, with 9 bases between. CDR1 SQVTM and CDR2 ANQGSEA come from the germline V gene. CDR3 bases: TGCAGCGTTGATAAAGGGGTAGATACGCAGTATTTT. Residues: CSVDKGVDTQYF.

The chain is built from TRBV7-2 and TRBJ2-3; 8 positions agree with TRBD1. With 1 base clipped from V and 3 bases from J, the junction kept 6 bases outside the gene matches. There are 16 residues in the CDR3. Germline V CDR1 and CDR2: SGHTA, FQGNSA. Here the CDR3 reads CASSLGAGTGTDTQYF. The CDR3 bases are TGTGCCAGCAGCTTAGGGGCCGGGACAGGAACAGATACGCAGTATTTT.

CDR3 coding DNA: TGCGCCAGCAGCTGGGGGACAGGGGGCTTTGACGAGCAGTACTTC. Translated: CASSWGTGGFDEQYF. The chain recombines TRBV5-1 with TRBJ2-5; 12 nucleotides match TRBD1. The assigned J gene may be wrong: the sequence end matches TRBJ2-7 better. Germline-derived CDR1 and CDR2 are SGHRS and YFSETQ. This CDR3 has 15 amino acids.

V and J are TRBV11-2 and TRBJ2-3, with D possibly TRBD1 on 6 matching bases. The V end was cut by 2 bases, the J end by 2 bases, with 11 bases between. The germline V gene has CDR1 SGHAT and CDR2 FQNNGV. The CDR3 covers 15 residues. The CDR3 is CASSLQGSYTDTQYF. The CDR3 nucleotides are TGTGCCAGCAGCTTACAGGGGAGCTACACAGATACGCAGTATTTT.

The chain carries TRBV28 and TRBJ2-7; TRBD2 matches 7 bases. Germline CDR1 MDHEN, CDR2 SYDVKM. Unmatched junction bases numbered 17, after V lost 4 bases and J lost 2 bases. The CDR3 extends over 18 amino acids. CDR3 in amino acids: CASSSSDQREGRAYEQYF. CDR3 DNA sequence: TGTGCCAGCAGTTCTTCTGACCAAAGGGAGGGGAGGGCCTACGAGCAGTACTTC.

The gene calls are TRBV5-6 and TRBJ1-1; D unclear. CDR1 is SGHDT and CDR2 is YYEEEE in the germline V gene. The germline V and J ends were trimmed by 1 base and 0 bases, with 7 bases remaining between them. CDR3 length: 14 amino acids. Here the CDR3 DNA reads TGTGCCAGCAGCTTGAACGGGTTGAACACTGAAGCTTTCTTT. It is translated as CASSLNGLNTEAFF.

V is TRBV9 and J is TRBJ2-1, with 8 bases fitting TRBD2. V dropped 0 bases and J dropped 14; count of bases not matched to a gene: 16. Germline loops: CDR1 SGDLS, CDR2 YYNGEE. The CDR3 has 16 residues. CDR3 region: CASSVVDPGSGESKFF. DNA for the CDR3: TGTGCCAGCAGCGTAGTGGACCCAGGTAGCGGGGAATCCAAGTTCTTC.

V usage is TRBV4-1 and J usage is TRBJ1-3, with 7 bases lining up with TRBD1. The junction had 9 bases not matched to a gene; V was cut back by 4 bases and J by 0 bases. The CDR3 is 17 amino acids. Germline CDR1 and CDR2: MGHRA and YSYEKL. CDR3 nucleotide sequence: TGCGCCAGCAGCCCAAAGGACAGGACCTTCTCTGGAAACACCATATATTTT. This sequence encodes CASSPKDRTFSGNTIYF.

This chain links TRBV6-5 with TRBJ1-1, with D possibly being TRBD1 (5 bases). From germline, CDR1 is MNHEY and CDR2 SVGAGI. The CDR3 spans 13 residues. The V and J ends lost 5 bases and 2 bases respectively, with 9 bases between them. CDR3 coding DNA: TGTGCCAGCAGTCTAGGACACAACACTGAAGCTTTCTTT. Residues: CASSLGHNTEAFF.

V usage is TRBV7-7 and J usage is TRBJ2-5; D perhaps matches TRBD1 (6 bases). Germline assignment: CDR1 SSHAT and CDR2 FNYEAQ (reference sequence). This CDR3 is 15 amino acids long. V gave up 4 bases and J gave up 7 bases, with 19 bases separating them. The CDR3 protein is CASSSYQGLQGTQYF. Written as DNA, the CDR3 is TGTGCCAGCAGCTCCTATCAGGGGCTCCAGGGGACCCAGTACTTC.

The chain recombines TRBV30 with TRBJ2-5; 7 bases are a match to TRBD2. Trimming cost V 7 bases and J 2 bases; bases outside gene matches: 13. This CDR3 comprises 15 residues. CDR1 and CDR2 (germline): GTSNPN, SVGIG (reference sequence). CDR3 sequence reads: CAFNRGGSVQETQYF. In DNA form, the CDR3 reads TGTGCCTTCAACCGGGGCGGGAGCGTTCAAGAGACCCAGTACTTC.

The genes are TRBV7-9 and TRBJ2-1; 11 positions agree with TRBD2. Germline CDR1 and CDR2: SEHNR and FQNEAQ (reference sequence). The ends lost 0 bases at V and 3 bases at J; junction bases unmatched: 7. The CDR3 has 18 amino acids. CDR3 bases: TGTGCCAGCAGCTTAGCTCCCCCACTAGCGGGAGTCTACAATGAGCAGTTCTTC. It yields the protein CASSLAPPLAGVYNEQFF.

The rearrangement uses TRBV29-1 and TRBJ1-5; TRBD1 matches at 10 bases. This CDR3 has 15 residues. J lost 11 bases, V lost 4 bases, and 14 bases had no gene match. The germline gives CDR1 SQVTM, CDR2 ANQGSEA. The CDR3 nucleotides read TGCAGCGTTGGCGGACAGGGGGGATGTTTAAGAGCCCAGCATTTT. Translating gives CSVGGQGGCLRAQHF.

This chain joins TRBV18 and TRBJ2-5; 7 nucleotides line up with TRBD2. This CDR3 spans 19 amino acids. V was pared by 0 bases and J by 1 base, with 14 bases of the junction left unmatched. CDR1 is KGHSH, CDR2 LQKENI, per germline. The CDR3 nucleotides are TGTGCCAGCTCACCACCGGGACGTTTATCTGGGGAGGGCCAAGAGACCCAGTACTTC. It encodes CASSPPGRLSGEGQETQYF.

The chain links TRBV28 to TRBJ1-2, with D tentatively TRBD1 (5 bases). Trimming removed 5 bases at V and 1 base at J, with 17 bases between. CDR1 MDHEN and CDR2 SYDVKM come from the germline V gene. The length of the CDR3 is 16 residues. The CDR3, as DNA: TGTGCCAGCAGTGTCCCCGGGGGAAACCTTAACTATGGCTACACCTTC. Residues: CASSVPGGNLNYGYTF.

This sequence joins TRBV18 and TRBJ2-5; D is perhaps TRBD2 (6 bases). There are 14 residues in the CDR3. The V gene's germline CDR1 is KGHSH and CDR2 LQKENI. V lost 6 bases and J 3 bases, leaving 14 bases between the germline ends. The DNA for the CDR3 is TGTGCCAGCTCGGAGACTAGGGATGAAGAGACCCAGTACTTC. It translates to CASSETRDEETQYF.

The chain combines TRBV11-2 with TRBJ1-1; no reliable D call. This CDR3 spans 12 amino acids. Germline CDR1 and CDR2: SGHAT and FQNNGV. The V gene lost 0 bases and the J gene lost 7 bases, with 6 bases spanning the gap. CDR3 region: CASSLDAGEAFF. CDR3 nucleotides: TGTGCCAGCAGCTTAGATGCAGGTGAAGCTTTCTTT.

This rearrangement joins TRBV29-1 to TRBJ2-1; maybe TRBD1 (6 bases). This CDR3 has 14 residues. Germline-derived CDR1 and CDR2 are SQVTM and ANQGSEA. The V and J ends lost 6 bases and 0 bases respectively, with 12 bases between them. The chain's CDR3 is CSVAGTTSYNEQFF. CDR3 bases: TGCAGCGTCGCCGGGACAACCTCCTACAATGAGCAGTTCTTC.

Points on this clone: The junction and the germline gene differ at one end; a read error may be behind it. This chain connects TRBV2 to TRBJ2-3; perhaps TRBD1 as D (6 bases). This CDR3 is 14 amino acids long. Germline V gene lookup returns CDR1 SNHLY and CDR2 FYNNEI. CDR3 protein: CASTGWRSTDTRYF. The DNA for the CDR3 is TGTGCCAGTACAGGGTGGAGAAGCACAGATACGCGGTATTTT. The full variable domain, its missing parts supplied by reference TRBV2 and TRBJ2-3, is EPEVTQTPSHQVTQMGQEVILRCVPISNHLYFYWYRQILGQKVEFLVSFYNNEISEKSEIFDDQFSVERPDGSNFTLKIRSTKLEDSAMYFCASTGWRSTDTRYFGPGTRLTVL.

The chain couples TRBV6-5 to TRBJ1-1, with D unclear. Germline lookup yields CDR1 MNHEY and CDR2 SVGAGI. The CDR3 is made up of 13 amino acids. Trimming stripped 0 bases from V and 10 bases from J, with 12 bases between. The CDR3 bases are TGTGCCAGCAGTTACTCTTTCCGGGGAGGAGCTTTCTTT. Translation gives CASSYSFRGGAFF.

The rearrangement uses TRBV28 and TRBJ2-1, with 10 bases lining up with TRBD2. CDR1 is MDHEN and CDR2 is SYDVKM in the germline V gene. V lost 5 bases, J lost 7 bases, and 8 bases stayed unmatched. This CDR3 region has 15 residues. CDR3 nucleotide sequence: TGTGCCAGCAGTCCAGCGGGAGGGCCAGGGAATGAGCAGTTCTTC. This codes for CASSPAGGPGNEQFF.

The chain employs TRBV18 and TRBJ2-7, with a possible D match to TRBD1 (5 bases). Trimming pared 3 bases from V and 0 bases from J, leaving 12 bases between. The CDR3 totals 15 residues. From germline, CDR1 is KGHSH and CDR2 LQKENI. CDR3 nucleotide sequence: TGTGCCAGCTCACCGGGGCACGACTTCTCCTACGAGCAGTACTTC. This sequence encodes CASSPGHDFSYEQYF.

The V call is TRBV18, the J call TRBJ1-3, with a tentative D call TRBD1 (5 bases). This CDR3 region has 15 residues. Germline lookup yields CDR1 KGHSH and CDR2 LQKENI. V lost 2 bases to trimming and J lost 4 bases, with 12 bases between them. CDR3 sequence reads: CASSPERQGGNTIYF. The CDR3, as DNA: TGTGCCAGCTCACCAGAAAGGCAGGGAGGAAACACCATATATTTT. The complete variable domain, with remaining parts taken from reference TRBV18 and TRBJ1-3, reads NAGVMQNPRHLVRRRGQEARLRCSPMKGHSHVYWYRQLPEEGLKFMVYLQKENIIDESGMPKERFSAEFPKEGPSILRIQQVVRGDSAAYFCASSPERQGGNTIYFGEGSWLTVV.

The chain combines TRBV27 with TRBJ2-2; D is uncertain. The CDR3 is made up of 14 amino acids. V dropped 5 bases and J dropped 4 bases, with 11 bases sitting between them. Germline V lookup: CDR1 MNHEY, CDR2 SMNVEV (reference sequence). CDR3 coding DNA: TGTGCCAGCAGTGCCGGGTTTGGCACCGGGGAGCTGTTTTTT. Translated: CASSAGFGTGELFF.

The chain uses TRBV27 and TRBJ2-1; maybe TRBD2 (6 bases). Germline values: CDR1 MNHEY, CDR2 SMNVEV (reference sequence). The CDR3 runs to 16 residues. The V gene lost 1 base and the J gene lost 3 bases, with 13 bases spanning the gap. CDR3 protein: CASSLFRERGYNEQFF. DNA for the CDR3: TGTGCCAGCAGTTTATTTCGGGAGAGGGGCTACAATGAGCAGTTCTTC.

The gene calls are TRBV7-2 and TRBJ2-1; 9 bases are shared with TRBD2. V trimming: 1 base; J trimming: 12 bases; junction bases outside the gene matches: 7. The germline V gene encodes CDR1 SGHTA and CDR2 FQGNSA. CDR3 length: 14 amino acids. CDR3 region: CASSLDRREGGQFF. In DNA form, the CDR3 reads TGTGCCAGCAGCTTAGATCGGCGGGAGGGGGGGCAGTTCTTC. The complete variable domain, with remaining parts taken from reference TRBV7-2 and TRBJ2-1, reads GAGVSQSPSNKVTEKGKDVELRCDPISGHTALYWYRQSLGQGLEFLIYFQGNSAPDKSGLPSDRFSAERTGGSVSTLTIQRTQQEDSAVYLCASSLDRREGGQFFGPGTRLTVL.